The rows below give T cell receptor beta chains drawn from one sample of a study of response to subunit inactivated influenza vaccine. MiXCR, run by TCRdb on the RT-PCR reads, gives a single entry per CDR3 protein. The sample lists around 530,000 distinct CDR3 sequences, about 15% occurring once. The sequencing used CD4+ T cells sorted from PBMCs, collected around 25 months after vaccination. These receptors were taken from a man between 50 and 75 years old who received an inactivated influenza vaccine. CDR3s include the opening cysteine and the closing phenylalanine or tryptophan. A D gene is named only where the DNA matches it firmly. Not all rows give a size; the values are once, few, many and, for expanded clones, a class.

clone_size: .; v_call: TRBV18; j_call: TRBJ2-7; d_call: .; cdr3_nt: TGTGCCAGCTCACAGTCCTCGGACGAGCAGTACTTC; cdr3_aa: CASSQSSDEQYF
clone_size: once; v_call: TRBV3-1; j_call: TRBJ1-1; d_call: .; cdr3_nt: TGTGCTACGAGCCGGGGGCTGGCAGAAGCTTTCTTT; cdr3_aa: CATSRGLAEAFF
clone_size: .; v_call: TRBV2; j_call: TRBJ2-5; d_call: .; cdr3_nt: TGTGCCAGCAGTGGCCTAGTAGAGACCCAGTACTTC; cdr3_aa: CASSGLVETQYF
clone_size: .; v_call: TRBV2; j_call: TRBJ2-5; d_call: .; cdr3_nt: TGTGCCAGCACTCCATCGGGGAGGGGACAACCGTACTTC; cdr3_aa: CASTPSGRGQPYF
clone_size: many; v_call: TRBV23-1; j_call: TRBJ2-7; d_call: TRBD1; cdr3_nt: TGCGCCCCCCGCCCAGGGGGAGCCTTATACGAGCAGTACTTC; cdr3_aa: CAPRPGGALYEQYF
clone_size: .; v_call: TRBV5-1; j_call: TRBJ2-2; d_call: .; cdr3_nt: TGCGCCAGCAGCCCGGTGGTGCGTACCGGGGAGCTGTTTTTT; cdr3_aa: CASSPVVRTGELFF
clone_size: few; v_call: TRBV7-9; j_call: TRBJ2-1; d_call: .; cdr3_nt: TGTGCCAGCAGCCTCAGGTCGGATGAGCAGTTCTTC; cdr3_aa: CASSLRSDEQFF
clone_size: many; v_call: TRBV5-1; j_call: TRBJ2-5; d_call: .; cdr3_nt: TGCGCCAGCAGCCCCGGAAGGCAAGAGACCCAGTACTTC; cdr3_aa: CASSPGRQETQYF
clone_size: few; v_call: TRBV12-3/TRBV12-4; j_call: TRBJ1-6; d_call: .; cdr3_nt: TGTGCCAGCAGCTATACTAATTCACCCCTCCACTTT; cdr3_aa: CASSYTNSPLHF
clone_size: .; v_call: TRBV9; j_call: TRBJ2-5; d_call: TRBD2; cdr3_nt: TGTGCCAGCAGCGTCGGACTAGCGGGAGGGTCCCTGAGTGAGACCCAGTACTTC; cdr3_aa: CASSVGLAGGSLSETQYF
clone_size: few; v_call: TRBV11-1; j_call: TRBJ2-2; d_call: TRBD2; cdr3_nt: TGTGCCAGCAGCCGGACTAGCGGATCGAACACCGGGGAGCTGTTTTTT; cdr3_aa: CASSRTSGSNTGELFF
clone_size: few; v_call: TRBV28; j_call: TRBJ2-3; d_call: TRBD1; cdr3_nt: TGTGCCAGCAGTAAAACCGGGACAGGAGATACGCAGTATTTT; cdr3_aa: CASSKTGTGDTQYF
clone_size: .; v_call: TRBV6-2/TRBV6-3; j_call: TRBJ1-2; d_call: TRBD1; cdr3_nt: TGTGCCAGCAGTGTCCGGGACAGGTCCGGCTACACCTTC; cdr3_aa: CASSVRDRSGYTF
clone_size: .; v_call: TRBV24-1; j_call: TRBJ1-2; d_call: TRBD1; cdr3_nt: TGTGCCACCAGTGACGGGCAGGGGGAACATGGCTACACCTTC; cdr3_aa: CATSDGQGEHGYTF
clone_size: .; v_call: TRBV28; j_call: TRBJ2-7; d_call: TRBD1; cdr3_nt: TGTGCCAGCAGCCCCATAGGACAGGGGGCAGGCGAGCAGTACTTC; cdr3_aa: CASSPIGQGAGEQYF
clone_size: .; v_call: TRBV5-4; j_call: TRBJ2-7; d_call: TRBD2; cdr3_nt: TGTGCCAGCAGCTGGACTAGCGGGAGTATTTACGAGCAGTACTTC; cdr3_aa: CASSWTSGSIYEQYF
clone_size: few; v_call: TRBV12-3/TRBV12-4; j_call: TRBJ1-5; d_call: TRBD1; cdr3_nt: TGTGCCAGCAGCCCCACAGGGGATAGCAATCAGCCCCAGCATTTT; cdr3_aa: CASSPTGDSNQPQHF
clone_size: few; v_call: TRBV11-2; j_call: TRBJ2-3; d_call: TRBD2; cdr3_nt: TGTGCCAGCAGCCGCTCACTAGCGGGGGGCACAGATACGCAGTATTTT; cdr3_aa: CASSRSLAGGTDTQYF
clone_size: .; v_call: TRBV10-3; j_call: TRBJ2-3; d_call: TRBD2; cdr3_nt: TGTGCCATCAGTGTGGGAGGACTAGCCATCACAGATACGCAGTATTTT; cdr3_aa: CAISVGGLAITDTQYF
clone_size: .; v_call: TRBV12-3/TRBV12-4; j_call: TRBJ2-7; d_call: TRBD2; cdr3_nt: TGTGCCAGCAGCCCGGGACTAGCGGGAGCGCGCGCGTACGAGCAGTACTTC; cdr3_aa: CASSPGLAGARAYEQYF
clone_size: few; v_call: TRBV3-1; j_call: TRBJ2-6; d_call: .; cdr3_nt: TGTGCCAGCAGCAGAAGACTTGGGCCAGGGCAGACTGGGGCCAACGTCCTGACTTTC; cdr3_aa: CASSRRLGPGQTGANVLTF
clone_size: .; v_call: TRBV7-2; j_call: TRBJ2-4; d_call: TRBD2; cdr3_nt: TGTGTCAGCAGTCTAGCGGGGGTGTCCTACAATGAGCAGTACTTC; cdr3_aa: CVSSLAGVSYNEQYF
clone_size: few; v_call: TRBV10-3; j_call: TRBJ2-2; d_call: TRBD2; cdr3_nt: TGTGCCATCGGTCCGGGACTAGAAACCGGGGAGCTGTTTTTT; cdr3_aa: CAIGPGLETGELFF
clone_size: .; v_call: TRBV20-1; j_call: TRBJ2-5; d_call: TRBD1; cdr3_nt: TGCAGTGCTGGGTGGACAGGGGTAGTAAGGGCTGGGGAGACCCAGTACTTC; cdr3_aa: CSAGWTGVVRAGETQYF
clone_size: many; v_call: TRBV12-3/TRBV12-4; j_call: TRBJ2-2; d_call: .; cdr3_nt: TGTGCCAGCAGTTTTGCAGGGACCGGGGAGCTGTTTTTT; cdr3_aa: CASSFAGTGELFF
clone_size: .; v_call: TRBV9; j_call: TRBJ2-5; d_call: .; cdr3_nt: TGTGCCAGCAGCGTAGGCCCCGGAGAGACCCAGTACTTC; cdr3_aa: CASSVGPGETQYF
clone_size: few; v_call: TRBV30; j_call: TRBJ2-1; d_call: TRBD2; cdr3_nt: TGTGCCTGGAGTTCGAGCGGGAGGGCGCAGTTCTTC; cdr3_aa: CAWSSSGRAQFF
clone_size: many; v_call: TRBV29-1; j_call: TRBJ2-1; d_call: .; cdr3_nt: TGCAGCGGTCAGGGCGTGGAGCAGTTCTTC; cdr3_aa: CSGQGVEQFF
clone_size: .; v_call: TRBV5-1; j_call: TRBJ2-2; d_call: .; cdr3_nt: TGCGCCAGCAGCTTGGACGGGTGGGTGGACACCGGGGAGCTGTTTTTT; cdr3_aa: CASSLDGWVDTGELFF
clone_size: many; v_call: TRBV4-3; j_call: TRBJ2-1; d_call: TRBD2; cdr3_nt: TGCGCCAGCAGCCAAGAGCTAGGGGCTAGCGGGGGGCATGAGCAGTTCTTC; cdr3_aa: CASSQELGASGGHEQFF
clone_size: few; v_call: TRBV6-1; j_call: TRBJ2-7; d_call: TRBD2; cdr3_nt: TGTGCCAGCAGCCCAAATCCAGCGGGACCCTACGAGCAGTACTTC; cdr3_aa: CASSPNPAGPYEQYF
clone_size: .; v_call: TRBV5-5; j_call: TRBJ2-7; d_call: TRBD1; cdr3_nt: TGTGCCAGCAGCTCCCGACTCCGGGACAGGGCAACCTACGAGCAGTACTTC; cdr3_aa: CASSSRLRDRATYEQYF
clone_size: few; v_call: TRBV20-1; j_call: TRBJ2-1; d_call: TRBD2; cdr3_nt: TGCAGTGCGGCTAGCGGGGGGCCGGATGAGCAGTTCTTC; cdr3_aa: CSAASGGPDEQFF
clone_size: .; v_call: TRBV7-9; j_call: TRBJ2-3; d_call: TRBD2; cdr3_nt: TGTGCCGTAGGACCAGCGGGGAACACAGATACGCAGTATTTT; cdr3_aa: CAVGPAGNTDTQYF
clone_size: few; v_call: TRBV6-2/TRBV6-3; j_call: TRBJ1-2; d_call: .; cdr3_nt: TGTGCCAGCAGGGCAAGGGACTATGGCTACACCTTC; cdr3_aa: CASRARDYGYTF
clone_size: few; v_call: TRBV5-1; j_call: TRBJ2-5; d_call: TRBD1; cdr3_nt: TGCGCCAGCAGCCCCCGTCCCGGGACAGAAGAGACCCAGTACTTC; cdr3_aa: CASSPRPGTEETQYF
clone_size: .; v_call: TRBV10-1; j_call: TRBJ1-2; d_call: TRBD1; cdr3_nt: TGCGCCAGCAGTGAGGGGGACAGAGACTATGGCTACACCTTC; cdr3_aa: CASSEGDRDYGYTF
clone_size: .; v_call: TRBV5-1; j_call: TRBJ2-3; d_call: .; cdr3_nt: TGCGCCAGCCAACACAGTTCTAGCACAGATACGCAGTATTTT; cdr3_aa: CASQHSSSTDTQYF
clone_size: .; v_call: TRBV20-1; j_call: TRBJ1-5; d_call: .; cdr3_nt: TGCAGTGCTCGCGGGGGACTAACCGATCAGCCCCAGCATTTT; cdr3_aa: CSARGGLTDQPQHF
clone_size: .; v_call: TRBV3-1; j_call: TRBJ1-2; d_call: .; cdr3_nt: TGTGCCAGCAGCCATGCCACGGGGCGATATGGCTACACCTTC; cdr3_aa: CASSHATGRYGYTF
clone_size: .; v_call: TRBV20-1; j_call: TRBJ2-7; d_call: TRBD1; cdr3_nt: TGCAGTGCTATTTTTGGTGCGGGACAGGGGGTTTCCTACGAGCAGTACTTC; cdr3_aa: CSAIFGAGQGVSYEQYF
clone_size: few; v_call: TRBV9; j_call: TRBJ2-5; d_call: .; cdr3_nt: TGTGCCAGCAGCCTAAACCCCATGGAGACCCAGTACTTC; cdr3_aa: CASSLNPMETQYF
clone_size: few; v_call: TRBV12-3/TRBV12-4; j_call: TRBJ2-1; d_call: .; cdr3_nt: TGTGCCAGCACCCCTGGGCCGGGAGAGCAGTTCTTC; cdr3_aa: CASTPGPGEQFF
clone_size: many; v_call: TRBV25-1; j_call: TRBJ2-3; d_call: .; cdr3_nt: TGTGCCAGCAGTCGTGGGGATTCGACAGATACGCAGTATTTT; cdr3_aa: CASSRGDSTDTQYF
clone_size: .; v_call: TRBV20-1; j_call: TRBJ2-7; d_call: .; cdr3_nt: TGCAGTGCTAGGCCACAGTGGGCCTATAAAGGCGAGCAGTACTTC; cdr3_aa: CSARPQWAYKGEQYF
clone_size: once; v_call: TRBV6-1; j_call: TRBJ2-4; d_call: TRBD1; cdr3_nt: TGTGCCAGCGGCGGTGGACAGGGGATCAAAAACATTCAGTACTTC; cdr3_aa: CASGGGQGIKNIQYF
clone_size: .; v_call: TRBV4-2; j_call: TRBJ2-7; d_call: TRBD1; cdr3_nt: TGTGCCAGCAGCCAAGAAGACAGGGGGCATTACGAGCAGTACTTC; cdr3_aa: CASSQEDRGHYEQYF
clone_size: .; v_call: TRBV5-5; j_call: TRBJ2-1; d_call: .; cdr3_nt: TGTGCCAGCAGCTACCTCGGGCAGGGCTACAATGAGCAGTTCTTC; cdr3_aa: CASSYLGQGYNEQFF
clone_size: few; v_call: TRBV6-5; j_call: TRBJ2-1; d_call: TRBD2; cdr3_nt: TGTGCCAGCAGTTACCCGGCGGGAGAGGTGTTCTTC; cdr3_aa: CASSYPAGEVFF
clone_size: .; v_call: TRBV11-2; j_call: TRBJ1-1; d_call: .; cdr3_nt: TGTGCCAGCAGCTCGAAAAGGGCTGAAGCTTTCTTT; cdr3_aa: CASSSKRAEAFF
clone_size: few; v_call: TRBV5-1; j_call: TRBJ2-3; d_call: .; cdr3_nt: TGCGCCAGCAGTCGAACCCGGCCCGGGGGCACAGATACGCAGTATTTT; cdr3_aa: CASSRTRPGGTDTQYF
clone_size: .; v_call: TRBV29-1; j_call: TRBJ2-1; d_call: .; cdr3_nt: TGCAGCGTTAGGGACAACTCCTACAATGAGCAGTTCTTC; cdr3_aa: CSVRDNSYNEQFF
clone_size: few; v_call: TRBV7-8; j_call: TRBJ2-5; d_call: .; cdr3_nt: TGTGCCAGCAGCTCGGCGCCGCGGGAACAAGAGACCCAGTACTTC; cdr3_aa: CASSSAPREQETQYF
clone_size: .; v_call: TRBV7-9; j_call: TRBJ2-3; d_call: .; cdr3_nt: TGTGCCAGCGGGTACACAGATACGCAGTATTTT; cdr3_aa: CASGYTDTQYF
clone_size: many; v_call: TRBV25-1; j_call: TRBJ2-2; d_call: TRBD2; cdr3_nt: TGTGCCAGCAGTGAGGGACTAGCGGGGGGGCGGAACACCGGGGAGCTGTTTTTT; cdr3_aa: CASSEGLAGGRNTGELFF